Listed below are T cell receptor beta chains from one sample, sequenced in a study of T cells after yellow fever vaccination. TCRdb ran MiXCR on the 5' RACE reads and lists one entry per CDR3 protein. The sample shows approximately 160,000 distinct CDR3 sequences, 9.3% of them seen only once. Material: CD8+ T cells sorted from PBMCs, obtained 45 days after the yellow fever booster vaccination. Receptor source: a man younger than 30 who received the YFV17D yellow fever vaccine. The CDR3 runs from the conserved cysteine through the conserved F or W. The order of the fields is J gene, V gene, D gene, clone size, CDR3 protein, CDR3 DNA. A D gene is named only where the DNA matches it firmly. A row's size may be missing; if present it is once, few, many or a size class.

>TRBJ2-3|TRBV4-3|TRBD1|-
CASSQERDRNTDTQYF
TGCGCCAGCAGCCAAGAGAGGGACAGAAACACAGATACGCAGTATTTT
>TRBJ2-1|TRBV5-4|TRBD2|few
CASSLGGGDNEQFF
TGTGCCAGCAGCTTGGGCGGGGGGGACAATGAGCAGTTCTTC
>TRBJ2-1|TRBV11-2|TRBD2|-
CASSLDHWGGVFNEQFF
TGTGCCAGCAGCTTAGATCACTGGGGGGGGGTTTTCAATGAGCAGTTCTTC
>TRBJ2-1|TRBV7-3|-|many
CASSLTGGPTEQFF
TGTGCCAGCAGCTTAACCGGGGGCCCCACTGAGCAGTTCTTC
>TRBJ2-6|TRBV27|-|once
CASSLIGSGTSGANVLTF
TGTGCCAGCAGTTTAATAGGGTCGGGAACCTCTGGGGCCAACGTCCTGACTTTC
>TRBJ2-5|TRBV7-9|-|-
CASSSPTSGPRETQYF
TGTGCCAGCAGCTCCCCTACCTCGGGGCCACGGGAGACCCAGTACTTC
>TRBJ2-1|TRBV4-1|-|few
CASSQEEWLLYNEQFF
TGCGCCAGCAGCCAAGAAGAATGGCTTTTATACAATGAGCAGTTCTTC
>TRBJ2-1|TRBV7-6|TRBD1|many
CASSPGTGSLYEQFF
TGTGCCAGCAGCCCCGGGACAGGGTCCCTCTATGAGCAGTTCTTC
>TRBJ2-7|TRBV7-9|TRBD2|once
CATTAQTSGADSYEQYF
TGTGCCACCACCGCCCAAACTAGCGGGGCGGACTCCTACGAGCAGTACTTC
>TRBJ2-3|TRBV9|-|-
CASSVGGSSRTDTQYF
TGTGCCAGCAGCGTAGGAGGGAGTTCCCGCACAGATACGCAGTATTTT
>TRBJ2-2|TRBV5-1|TRBD2|-
CASSTTSGRNTGELFF
TGCGCCAGCTCCACGACTAGCGGGCGAAACACCGGGGAGCTGTTTTTT
>TRBJ2-3|TRBV21-1|-|few
CASSNRGQGATDTQYF
TGTGCCAGCAGCAACCGGGGACAAGGAGCCACAGATACGCAGTATTTT
>TRBJ1-1|TRBV12-5|-|once
CASSTGLGNTEAFF
TGTGCTAGTAGTACAGGGTTGGGGAACACTGAAGCTTTCTTT
>TRBJ1-1|TRBV20-1|-|few
CSARDFTITEAFF
TGCAGTGCTAGAGATTTCACTATCACTGAAGCTTTCTTT
>TRBJ1-1|TRBV4-3|-|few
CASSRDGGSTEAFF
TGCGCCAGCAGCCGAGACGGGGGGAGCACTGAAGCTTTCTTT
>TRBJ2-7|TRBV11-2|-|many
CASSLLGYDSYEQYF
TGTGCCAGCAGCTTACTGGGGTACGACTCCTACGAGCAGTACTTC
>TRBJ2-2|TRBV5-1|TRBD1|-
CASSLGQGLTGELFF
TGCGCCAGCAGCTTAGGACAGGGTCTCACCGGGGAGCTGTTTTTT
>TRBJ2-3|TRBV7-9|-|-
CASSQGQRQVSDTQYF
TGTGCCAGCAGCCAAGGACAACGGCAAGTCTCAGATACGCAGTATTTT
>TRBJ1-3|TRBV7-2|-|few
CASSLDGGGAGNTIYF
TGTGCCAGCAGCTTGGACGGCGGGGGCGCCGGAAACACCATATATTTT
>TRBJ2-3|TRBV5-6|-|-
CASSLRLGYTQYF
TGTGCCAGCAGCTTAAGACTCGGATATACGCAGTATTTT
>TRBJ1-1|TRBV4-1|-|-
CASPGGGEVWNTEAFF
TGCGCCAGCCCGGGAGGAGGGGAGGTTTGGAACACTGAAGCTTTCTTT
>TRBJ1-4|TRBV18|TRBD1|-
CASSLTGGATEKLFF
TGTGCCAGCTCACTGACAGGGGGTGCGACTGAAAAACTGTTTTTT
>TRBJ2-5|TRBV12-3/TRBV12-4|-|-
CASSFLLLETQYF
TGTGCCAGCAGTTTTTTACTCCTTGAGACCCAGTACTTC
>TRBJ2-1|TRBV6-5|-|few
CASTPGARGYNEQFF
TGTGCCAGCACCCCTGGGGCCAGGGGATACAATGAGCAGTTCTTC
>TRBJ2-1|TRBV9|TRBD2|few
CASSVGSLAGGNEQFF
TGTGCCAGCAGCGTAGGGTCTCTAGCGGGGGGCAATGAGCAGTTCTTC
>TRBJ1-5|TRBV4-1|-|few
CASSQLQGLGNQPQHF
TGCGCCAGCAGCCAGTTACAGGGATTGGGCAATCAGCCCCAGCATTTT
>TRBJ2-1|TRBV12-3/TRBV12-4|TRBD2|-
CASSFWGAGGPGEQFF
TGTGCCAGCAGTTTCTGGGGAGCGGGGGGGCCCGGGGAGCAGTTCTTC
>TRBJ2-7|TRBV28|-|-
CASSLRQNYEQYF
TGTGCCAGCAGTTTAAGACAGAACTACGAGCAGTACTTC
>TRBJ1-6|TRBV7-9|-|-
CASSHPPDLALHF
TGTGCCAGCAGCCACCCCCCTGATTTGGCCCTCCACTTT
>TRBJ1-2|TRBV6-1|-|few
CASINGDSYGYTF
TGTGCCAGCATAAACGGGGATTCCTATGGCTACACCTTC
>TRBJ1-5|TRBV5-1|-|medium-sized
CASSFTGSSNQPQHF
TGCGCCAGCAGCTTTACAGGCTCGAGCAATCAGCCCCAGCATTTT
>TRBJ1-6|TRBV6-6|-|-
CASGTDSPLHF
TGTGCCAGCGGTACGGATTCACCCCTCCACTTT
>TRBJ2-1|TRBV12-3/TRBV12-4|-|-
CASRTDRVFNEQFF
TGTGCCAGCAGGACGGATCGTGTCTTCAATGAGCAGTTCTTC
>TRBJ2-1|TRBV5-1|TRBD1|-
CASSTGTGGLINEQFF
TGCGCCAGCAGCACAGGGACAGGGGGTCTTATCAATGAGCAGTTCTTC
>TRBJ2-1|TRBV12-3/TRBV12-4|TRBD1|-
CASSAGGYWYNEQFF
TGTGCCAGCAGTGCAGGGGGCTATTGGTACAATGAGCAGTTCTTC
>TRBJ1-1|TRBV12-3/TRBV12-4|-|-
CASSSARYHTEAFF
TGTGCCAGCAGTTCCGCGCGGTACCACACTGAAGCTTTCTTT
>TRBJ2-3|TRBV20-1|TRBD2|-
CSARLLAGSADTQYF
TGCAGTGCTCGACTCCTAGCGGGGAGCGCAGATACGCAGTATTTT
>TRBJ2-6|TRBV7-2|TRBD1|many
CASSRSPGQLRSGANVLTF
TGTGCCAGCAGCCGATCTCCGGGACAGTTACGCTCTGGGGCCAACGTCCTGACTTTC
>TRBJ2-2|TRBV12-5|-|once
CASGFLERRNTGELFF
TGTGCTAGTGGTTTCCTGGAAAGGAGAAACACCGGGGAGCTGTTTTTT
>TRBJ2-3|TRBV29-1|-|few
CSVVHRDTGTDTQYF
TGCAGCGTTGTCCACCGGGACACCGGCACAGATACGCAGTATTTT
>TRBJ2-7|TRBV6-2/TRBV6-3|-|-
CASSYERATYEQYF
TGTGCCAGCAGTTACGAGCGGGCGACCTACGAGCAGTACTTC
>TRBJ2-3|TRBV20-1|-|-
CSARVEGLRYTQYF
TGCAGTGCTAGAGTAGAGGGCCTGAGATATACGCAGTATTTT
>TRBJ2-2|TRBV7-9|-|few
CASSLRPASPTGELFF
TGTGCCAGCAGCTTAAGACCTGCCAGTCCGACCGGGGAGCTGTTTTTT
>TRBJ2-7|TRBV15|-|few
CATSSVGVGEQYF
TGTGCCACCAGCAGTGTGGGGGTGGGCGAGCAGTACTTC
>TRBJ1-4|TRBV10-3|-|few
CAISDPDRGLDKLFF
TGTGCCATCAGTGACCCTGACCGGGGCCTCGACAAACTGTTTTTT
>TRBJ2-3|TRBV7-9|TRBD2|-
CASSHPSGGSTDTQYF
TGTGCCAGCAGCCACCCTAGCGGGGGTAGCACAGATACGCAGTATTTT
>TRBJ1-1|TRBV27|TRBD1|-
CASTGTGRTEAFF
TGTGCCAGCACCGGGACAGGGAGGACTGAAGCTTTCTTT
>TRBJ2-7|TRBV7-9|-|-
CASRGADSFGEQYF
TGTGCCAGCAGGGGCGCCGACAGCTTCGGCGAGCAGTACTTC
>TRBJ2-3|TRBV12-3/TRBV12-4|-|few
CASSRPGYTDTQYF
TGTGCCAGCAGTCGTCCGGGGTACACAGATACGCAGTATTTT
>TRBJ1-2|TRBV3-1|TRBD1|-
CASAPGQGSSYTF
TGTGCCAGCGCACCGGGACAGGGTTCCAGCTACACCTTC
>TRBJ2-2|TRBV19|-|-
CASSIVGTGELFF
TGTGCCAGTAGTATAGTAGGGACCGGGGAGCTGTTTTTT
>TRBJ2-3|TRBV11-2|-|many
CASSPTPLSTDTQYF
TGTGCCAGCAGCCCGACACCTCTAAGCACAGATACGCAGTATTTT
>TRBJ1-3|TRBV7-9|TRBD1|few
CASRPGTGSGTIYF
TGTGCCAGCAGACCTGGGACAGGGTCGGGCACCATATATTTT